These T cell receptor beta chains were read from a single sample in a study of blood T cell repertoires in COVID-19. Using immunoSEQ multiplex PCR, the repertoire was profiled, and TCRdb retains in-frame clones only, with some absent. Of fewer than 130,000 clones in the sample, about 80% were seen once. Sequenced: peripheral blood. The receptor set was obtained from an elderly woman with acute or convalescent COVID-19. The CDR3 runs from the conserved cysteine through the conserved F or W. D genes are given only for firm matches. Where a row states a size, it is once, few, many or the class of an expanded clone; other rows omit it.

V gene: TRBV7-2
clone size: NA
J gene: TRBJ2-5
D gene: TRBD2
CDR3 protein: CASSLASSGIETQYF
CDR3 DNA: TGTGCCAGCAGCTTAGCGTCTAGCGGGATAGAGACCCAGTACTTC

V gene: TRBV2
clone size: NA
J gene: TRBJ2-2
D gene: TRBD1
CDR3 protein: CASGTGEYTGELFF
CDR3 DNA: TGTGCCAGCGGTACAGGGGAATACACCGGGGAGCTGTTTTTT

V gene: TRBV28
clone size: NA
J gene: TRBJ2-7
D gene: TRBD2
CDR3 protein: CASSSGTSGTYEQYF
CDR3 DNA: TGTGCCAGCAGTTCCGGGACTAGCGGAACCTACGAGCAGTACTTC

V gene: TRBV14
clone size: NA
J gene: TRBJ1-2
D gene: NA
CDR3 protein: CASSLNPRQGGYTF
CDR3 DNA: TGTGCCAGCAGCCTCAATCCCCGGCAGGGCGGCTACACCTTC

V gene: TRBV11-2
clone size: NA
J gene: TRBJ2-2
D gene: NA
CDR3 protein: CASSLVEHGELFF
CDR3 DNA: TGTGCCAGCAGCTTAGTAGAGCACGGGGAGCTGTTTTTT

V gene: TRBV4-1
clone size: NA
J gene: TRBJ2-3
D gene: TRBD2
CDR3 protein: CASSPRALAGGSDTQYF
CDR3 DNA: TGCGCCAGCAGCCCGCGCGCCCTAGCGGGGGGGTCAGATACGCAGTATTTT

V gene: TRBV6-2/TRBV6-3
clone size: NA
J gene: TRBJ2-1
D gene: NA
CDR3 protein: CASSYGFRGAEYNEQFF
CDR3 DNA: TGTGCCAGCAGTTACGGGTTTCGAGGAGCGGAGTACAATGAGCAGTTCTTC

V gene: TRBV15
clone size: NA
J gene: TRBJ2-5
D gene: TRBD2
CDR3 protein: CATSRGGTSGETQYF
CDR3 DNA: TGTGCCACCAGCAGAGGAGGGACTAGCGGAGAGACCCAGTACTTC

V gene: TRBV10-3
clone size: NA
J gene: TRBJ1-1
D gene: TRBD1
CDR3 protein: CAINVGDRGNTEAFF
CDR3 DNA: TGTGCCATCAATGTTGGGGACAGGGGTAACACTGAAGCTTTCTTT

V gene: TRBV2
clone size: NA
J gene: TRBJ2-1
D gene: NA
CDR3 protein: CGSGGNYNEQFF
CDR3 DNA: TGTGGAAGCGGCGGGAACTACAATGAGCAGTTCTTC

V gene: TRBV5-6
clone size: NA
J gene: TRBJ2-5
D gene: NA
CDR3 protein: CASSLSGETQYF
CDR3 DNA: TGTGCCAGCAGCTTGTCCGGTGAGACCCAGTACTTC

V gene: TRBV6-2/TRBV6-3
clone size: few
J gene: TRBJ2-2
D gene: NA
CDR3 protein: CASSSAIFGELFF
CDR3 DNA: TGTGCCAGCAGTAGCGCAATCTTCGGGGAGCTGTTTTTT

V gene: TRBV7-2
clone size: NA
J gene: TRBJ1-2
D gene: NA
CDR3 protein: CASSSGHQAGYTF
CDR3 DNA: TGTGCCAGCAGCTCGGGACATCAGGCGGGCTACACCTTC

V gene: TRBV19
clone size: NA
J gene: TRBJ2-5
D gene: NA
CDR3 protein: CASSMSLAETQYF
CDR3 DNA: TGTGCCAGTAGTATGAGTCTAGCAGAGACCCAGTACTTC

V gene: TRBV7-2
clone size: NA
J gene: TRBJ2-1
D gene: TRBD2
CDR3 protein: CASRPTSGTHSYNEQFF
CDR3 DNA: TGTGCCAGCAGACCCACTAGCGGGACCCACTCCTACAATGAGCAGTTCTTC

V gene: TRBV6-1
clone size: NA
J gene: TRBJ1-2
D gene: TRBD1
CDR3 protein: CASSEAGVARGRGGYGYTF
CDR3 DNA: TGTGCCAGCAGTGAAGCCGGGGTGGCCAGGGGGCGCGGCGGCTATGGCTACACCTTC

V gene: TRBV19
clone size: NA
J gene: TRBJ2-7
D gene: TRBD2
CDR3 protein: CASRRSSGGHYEQYF
CDR3 DNA: TGTGCCAGTAGAAGATCTAGCGGGGGGCACTACGAGCAGTACTTC

V gene: TRBV3-1/TRBV3-2
clone size: NA
J gene: TRBJ1-1
D gene: NA
CDR3 protein: CASSQEGVGGEAFF
CDR3 DNA: TGTGCCAGCAGCCAAGAAGGGGTTGGGGGGGAAGCTTTCTTT

V gene: TRBV2
clone size: NA
J gene: TRBJ1-1
D gene: TRBD1
CDR3 protein: CASNRDRGMGTEAFF
CDR3 DNA: TGTGCCAGCAACAGGGACAGGGGGATGGGGACTGAAGCTTTCTTT

V gene: TRBV7-2
clone size: once
J gene: TRBJ2-1
D gene: TRBD2
CDR3 protein: CASSSGLGANEQFF
CDR3 DNA: TGTGCCAGCAGCTCCGGACTAGGGGCGAATGAGCAGTTCTTC

V gene: TRBV10-3
clone size: once
J gene: TRBJ2-3
D gene: NA
CDR3 protein: CAISESGQGGDTQYF
CDR3 DNA: TGTGCCATCAGTGAGTCAGGACAGGGAGGGGATACGCAGTATTTT

V gene: TRBV5-8
clone size: NA
J gene: TRBJ1-3
D gene: NA
CDR3 protein: CASTLRDGFGNTIYF
CDR3 DNA: TGTGCCAGCACCCTGAGGGATGGATTTGGAAACACCATATATTTT

V gene: TRBV28
clone size: few
J gene: TRBJ2-7
D gene: NA
CDR3 protein: CASSLLPGSYEQYF
CDR3 DNA: TGTGCCAGCAGTTTATTACCCGGCTCCTACGAGCAGTACTTC

V gene: TRBV18
clone size: NA
J gene: TRBJ1-1
D gene: NA
CDR3 protein: CASSPWGDTEAFF
CDR3 DNA: TGTGCCAGCTCACCTTGGGGGGACACTGAAGCTTTCTTT

V gene: TRBV7-9
clone size: NA
J gene: TRBJ1-2
D gene: TRBD1
CDR3 protein: CASTQDRANYGYTF
CDR3 DNA: TGTGCCAGCACCCAGGACAGGGCGAACTATGGCTACACCTTC

V gene: TRBV6-5
clone size: NA
J gene: TRBJ1-5
D gene: TRBD1
CDR3 protein: CASTPDRGRAQHF
CDR3 DNA: TGTGCCAGCACTCCGGACAGGGGGCGAGCCCAGCATTTT

V gene: TRBV4-1
clone size: NA
J gene: TRBJ2-1
D gene: NA
CDR3 protein: CASSQAEEGNEQFF
CDR3 DNA: TGCGCCAGCAGCCAGGCGGAGGAGGGGAATGAGCAGTTCTTC

V gene: TRBV28
clone size: NA
J gene: TRBJ2-5
D gene: TRBD1
CDR3 protein: CASRPQGANAGQETQYF
CDR3 DNA: TGTGCCAGCAGGCCACAGGGGGCGAACGCAGGCCAAGAGACCCAGTACTTC

V gene: TRBV19
clone size: NA
J gene: TRBJ1-1
D gene: NA
CDR3 protein: CASTPGAFF
CDR3 DNA: TGTGCCAGTACCCCGGGAGCTTTCTTT

V gene: TRBV5-6
clone size: once
J gene: TRBJ2-3
D gene: NA
CDR3 protein: CASSSPSSTDTQYF
CDR3 DNA: TGTGCCAGCAGCTCCCCCTCTAGCACAGATACGCAGTATTTT

V gene: TRBV19
clone size: NA
J gene: TRBJ2-1
D gene: NA
CDR3 protein: CASSIGAGPSYNEQFF
CDR3 DNA: TGTGCCAGTAGTATAGGGGCGGGACCCTCCTACAATGAGCAGTTCTTC

V gene: TRBV5-1
clone size: NA
J gene: TRBJ2-3
D gene: TRBD2
CDR3 protein: CASSLEASGAGTDTQYF
CDR3 DNA: TGCGCCAGCAGCTTGGAGGCTAGCGGGGCAGGCACAGATACGCAGTATTTT

V gene: TRBV14
clone size: few
J gene: TRBJ1-2
D gene: NA
CDR3 protein: CASSSLRGGYGYTF
CDR3 DNA: TGTGCCAGCAGCAGCCTCAGGGGTGGCTATGGCTACACCTTC

V gene: TRBV27
clone size: few
J gene: TRBJ2-5
D gene: NA
CDR3 protein: CASSLNGGRGETQYF
CDR3 DNA: TGTGCCAGCAGTTTAAATGGAGGCAGGGGAGAGACCCAGTACTTC

V gene: TRBV24-1
clone size: NA
J gene: TRBJ2-2
D gene: NA
CDR3 protein: CATSTRRATGELFF
CDR3 DNA: TGTGCCACGTCGACTAGGAGGGCCACCGGGGAGCTGTTTTTT

V gene: TRBV6-5
clone size: NA
J gene: TRBJ2-1
D gene: TRBD1
CDR3 protein: CASSYGDRGGYNEQFF
CDR3 DNA: TGTGCCAGCAGTTACGGGGACAGGGGGGGGTACAATGAGCAGTTCTTC

V gene: TRBV9
clone size: NA
J gene: TRBJ1-2
D gene: NA
CDR3 protein: CASSVGVAGGYTF
CDR3 DNA: TGTGCCAGCAGCGTAGGGGTTGCAGGAGGCTACACCTTC

V gene: TRBV6-6
clone size: NA
J gene: TRBJ1-2
D gene: NA
CDR3 protein: CASSTLGQSNYGYTF
CDR3 DNA: TGTGCCAGCAGTACCCTTGGACAGTCGAACTATGGCTACACCTTC

V gene: TRBV10-3
clone size: NA
J gene: TRBJ1-6
D gene: TRBD1
CDR3 protein: CAIRPGQPNSPLHF
CDR3 DNA: TGTGCCATCAGACCGGGACAGCCGAATTCACCCCTCCACTTT

V gene: TRBV3-1/TRBV3-2
clone size: NA
J gene: TRBJ1-5
D gene: TRBD1
CDR3 protein: CASSRQGDQPQHF
CDR3 DNA: TGTGCCAGCAGTCGACAGGGAGATCAGCCCCAGCATTTT

V gene: TRBV18
clone size: NA
J gene: TRBJ2-5
D gene: TRBD2
CDR3 protein: CASSPGLAEQETQYF
CDR3 DNA: TGTGCCAGCTCACCAGGTCTAGCGGAACAAGAGACCCAGTACTTC

V gene: TRBV7-9
clone size: NA
J gene: TRBJ1-4
D gene: TRBD1
CDR3 protein: CASSLLGQGNEKLFF
CDR3 DNA: TGTGCCAGCAGCTTGTTGGGACAGGGAAATGAAAAACTGTTTTTT

V gene: TRBV7-2
clone size: once
J gene: TRBJ1-1
D gene: NA
CDR3 protein: CASSLAQPGGNTEAFF
CDR3 DNA: TGTGCCAGCAGCTTAGCACAGCCCGGAGGGAACACTGAAGCTTTCTTT

V gene: TRBV6-5
clone size: NA
J gene: TRBJ1-3
D gene: TRBD1
CDR3 protein: CASSYSPGTGAIYF
CDR3 DNA: TGTGCCAGCAGTTACTCCCCCGGGACAGGGGCCATATATTTT

V gene: TRBV7-9
clone size: NA
J gene: TRBJ2-3
D gene: NA
CDR3 protein: CASSRGLLGGTDTQYF
CDR3 DNA: TGTGCCAGCAGCCGGGGACTCCTTGGGGGCACAGATACGCAGTATTTT

V gene: TRBV4-3
clone size: NA
J gene: TRBJ1-2
D gene: NA
CDR3 protein: CASSQAVGEGYTF
CDR3 DNA: TGCGCCAGCAGCCAGGCCGTCGGGGAGGGCTACACCTTC

V gene: TRBV7-2
clone size: NA
J gene: TRBJ1-2
D gene: NA
CDR3 protein: CASSLVFGRGYGYTF
CDR3 DNA: TGTGCCAGCAGCTTAGTTTTCGGCAGGGGATATGGCTACACCTTC

V gene: TRBV2
clone size: NA
J gene: TRBJ1-4
D gene: TRBD1
CDR3 protein: CASSELGQGAEKLFF
CDR3 DNA: TGTGCCAGCAGTGAATTAGGACAGGGGGCTGAAAAACTGTTTTTT

V gene: TRBV10-2
clone size: few
J gene: TRBJ1-5
D gene: NA
CDR3 protein: CASSESIPGWKSNQPQHF
CDR3 DNA: TGCGCCAGCAGTGAGTCGATTCCGGGTTGGAAGAGCAATCAGCCCCAGCATTTT

V gene: TRBV7-9
clone size: NA
J gene: TRBJ1-3
D gene: NA
CDR3 protein: CASSYGRGDSGNTIYF
CDR3 DNA: TGTGCCAGCAGCTATGGGAGGGGAGACTCTGGAAACACCATATATTTT

V gene: TRBV7-9
clone size: NA
J gene: TRBJ1-4
D gene: NA
CDR3 protein: CASSPAGWKNEKLFF
CDR3 DNA: TGTGCCAGCAGCCCCGCAGGGTGGAAAAATGAAAAACTGTTTTTT

V gene: TRBV5-6
clone size: NA
J gene: TRBJ1-2
D gene: NA
CDR3 protein: CASSLDNRLDYGYTF
CDR3 DNA: TGTGCCAGCAGCTTGGATAATCGGTTAGACTATGGCTACACCTTC

V gene: TRBV10-3
clone size: NA
J gene: TRBJ2-1
D gene: TRBD2
CDR3 protein: CATGLAGVWNEQFF
CDR3 DNA: TGTGCCACAGGACTAGCGGGAGTATGGAATGAGCAGTTCTTC